Below are 10 T cell receptor beta chains sequenced from a single sample in a study of cytomegalovirus exposure and HLA in healthy donors. Clones were sequenced by immunoSEQ multiplex PCR, and TCRdb holds only the in-frame ones, with some missing. The sample carries 90,000 to 130,000 clones, 70% to 85% recorded once. The sample comprised PBMCs. Receptor source: a woman younger than 30 in good health and CMV-seronegative.

Details on this clone: Compared with germline, one end of the junction differs, possibly owing to a read error. The chain employs TRBV2 and TRBJ2-4; 8 bases map to TRBD1. The CDR3 loop spans 13 amino acids. From germline, CDR1 is SNHLY and CDR2 FYNNEI. CDR3 amino acids: CASRPGQGLVGRF. CDR3 coding DNA: TGTGCCAGCAGGCCCGGACAGGGATTGGTAGGAAGATTC.

This clone was picked up one time. The CDR3 loop reads CASSDQGRVRGNTIYF. The CDR3 DNA is TGTGCCAGCAGTGACCAGGGGAGAGTCCGTGGAAACACCATATATTTT. The J gene is TRBJ1-3, the V gene TRBV25-1, with D perhaps TRBD1 (6 bases). Trimming cost V 3 bases and J 3 bases, with 15 bases left between them. CDR3 length: 16 amino acids. Germline V lookup: CDR1 MGHDK, CDR2 SYGVNS.

This chain uses TRBV15 with TRBJ1-5; D not resolved. Looked up from germline, CDR1 is LNHNV and CDR2 is YYDKDF (reference sequence). This CDR3 comprises 15 residues. The V end lost 3 bases, the J end lost 1 base, and 10 bases lay between the germline ends. Here the CDR3 reads CATSREGGSNQPQHF. In DNA form, the CDR3 reads TGTGCCACCAGCAGGGAGGGAGGGAGCAATCAGCCCCAGCATTTT. Full variable domain (missing parts from reference TRBV15 and TRBJ1-5): DAMVIQNPRYQVTQFGKPVTLSCSQTLNHNVMYWYQQKSSQAPKLLFHYYDKDFNNEADTPDNFQSRRPNTSFCFLDIRSPGLGDTAMYLCATSREGGSNQPQHFGDGTRLSIL.

This chain uses TRBV9 with TRBJ1-1; D is unclear. Trimming removed 7 bases from V and 7 bases from J, with 11 bases in between. Germline V gene data show CDR1 as SGDLS and CDR2 as YYNGEE. The CDR3 runs 11 residues. This chain's CDR3 is CASGRGIEAFF. The CDR3 nucleotides are TGTGCCAGCGGGCGCGGGATTGAAGCTTTCTTT.

The rearrangement links TRBV6-1 to TRBJ1-6, with D unresolved. With 1 base removed from V and 7 bases from J, the gap between germline ends came to 11 bases. CDR1 and CDR2 from the germline V gene are MNHNS and SASEGT. The length of the CDR3 is 15 residues. The CDR3 DNA reads TGTGCCAGCAGTGAAGTGGAGGGAAGGAATTCACCCCTCCACTTT. It is translated as CASSEVEGRNSPLHF.

This chain connects TRBV10-2 to TRBJ2-2; TRBD2 is a possible D gene (5 bases). The CDR3 contains 14 residues. The germline V gene encodes CDR1 WSHSY and CDR2 SAAADI. V gave up 0 bases and J gave up 5 bases, with 7 bases separating them. CDR3 amino acids: CASSESRDTGELFF. In nucleotides, the CDR3 is TGCGCCAGCAGTGAGTCGAGGGATACCGGGGAGCTGTTTTTT.

The gene calls are TRBV7-9 and TRBJ2-7; no definite D call. The V gene lost 0 bases and the J gene lost 2 bases, with 8 bases spanning the gap. The germline V gene encodes CDR1 SEHNR and CDR2 FQNEAQ (reference sequence). This CDR3 spans 14 amino acids. The chain's CDR3 is CASSLARRAYEQYF. The DNA of the CDR3 is TGTGCCAGCAGCTTAGCGCGACGGGCCTACGAGCAGTACTTC.

J is TRBJ2-1 and V is TRBV30; TRBD2 matches 9 bases. Per germline, CDR1 GTSNPN and CDR2 SVGIG (reference sequence). Losses at the gene ends were 4 bases for V and 4 bases for J; bases not matched to a gene: 2. There are 13 residues in the CDR3. CDR3 in amino acids: CAWTAGGYNEQFF. The CDR3, as DNA: TGTGCCTGGACGGCGGGGGGGTACAATGAGCAGTTCTTC.

This chain joins TRBV15 and TRBJ2-5; D is possibly TRBD2 (6 bases). Deletions cut 0 bases from V and 4 bases from J, with 15 bases between. This CDR3 comprises 16 residues. CDR1 LNHNV and CDR2 YYDKDF come from the germline V gene (reference sequence). The DNA of the CDR3 is TGTGCCACCAGCAGAGATCATGGGGGAGGTCGAGAGACCCAGTACTTC. Translated, it gives CATSRDHGGGRETQYF.

The CDR3 nucleotides read TGTGCCAGCAGTGGGGGCTCTGGCAATCAGCCCCAGCATTTT. Translating it yields CASSGGSGNQPQHF. The gene calls are TRBV2 and TRBJ1-5, with D perhaps matching TRBD1 (5 bases). Germline CDR1 SNHLY, CDR2 FYNNEI. V was pared by 4 bases and J by 2 bases, with 9 bases between. CDR3 size: 14 residues.